The TCR beta chain under discussion was sequenced for a study of T-cell reconstitution after alpha-beta-depleted transplantation in children. Whole-study findings and limits: T-cell numbers and diversity one year post-transplant derived largely from freshly generated T cells. Reportedly, roughly two months post-transplant, alpha-beta T cells arose from several hundred expanded graft clones. Some patients' high day-60 TCRbeta diversity was attributed to recipient cells surviving conditioning.

Comments on this clonotype: The antigen is undetermined.

As it was prepared, the TCRbeta library received unique molecular identifiers. A single record per CDR3 protein comes from TCRdb applying MiXCR to the PCR reads. Found here are about 1,000,000 distinct CDR3 sequences, about 30% of them singletons; the top ten hold 28%. This CDR3 is built from 15 residues. The V end was cut by 9 bases, the J end by 2 bases, with 16 bases between. From germline, CDR1 is SSHAT and CDR2 FNYEAQ (reference sequence). The sequence came from a boy younger than two who had a stem cell transplant for SCID, so the T cells may come from the graft donor. Sample: PBMCs, mostly from graft donor cells, taken 360 days after TCRalphabeta/CD19-depleted stem cell transplant. The V gene is TRBV7-7, the J gene TRBJ2-2; perhaps TRBD2 as D (5 bases). CDR3 DNA: TGTGCCAGTCGCCTAAGCGGTGTTAACACCGGGGAGCTGTTTTTT. Translating it yields CASRLSGVNTGELFF.